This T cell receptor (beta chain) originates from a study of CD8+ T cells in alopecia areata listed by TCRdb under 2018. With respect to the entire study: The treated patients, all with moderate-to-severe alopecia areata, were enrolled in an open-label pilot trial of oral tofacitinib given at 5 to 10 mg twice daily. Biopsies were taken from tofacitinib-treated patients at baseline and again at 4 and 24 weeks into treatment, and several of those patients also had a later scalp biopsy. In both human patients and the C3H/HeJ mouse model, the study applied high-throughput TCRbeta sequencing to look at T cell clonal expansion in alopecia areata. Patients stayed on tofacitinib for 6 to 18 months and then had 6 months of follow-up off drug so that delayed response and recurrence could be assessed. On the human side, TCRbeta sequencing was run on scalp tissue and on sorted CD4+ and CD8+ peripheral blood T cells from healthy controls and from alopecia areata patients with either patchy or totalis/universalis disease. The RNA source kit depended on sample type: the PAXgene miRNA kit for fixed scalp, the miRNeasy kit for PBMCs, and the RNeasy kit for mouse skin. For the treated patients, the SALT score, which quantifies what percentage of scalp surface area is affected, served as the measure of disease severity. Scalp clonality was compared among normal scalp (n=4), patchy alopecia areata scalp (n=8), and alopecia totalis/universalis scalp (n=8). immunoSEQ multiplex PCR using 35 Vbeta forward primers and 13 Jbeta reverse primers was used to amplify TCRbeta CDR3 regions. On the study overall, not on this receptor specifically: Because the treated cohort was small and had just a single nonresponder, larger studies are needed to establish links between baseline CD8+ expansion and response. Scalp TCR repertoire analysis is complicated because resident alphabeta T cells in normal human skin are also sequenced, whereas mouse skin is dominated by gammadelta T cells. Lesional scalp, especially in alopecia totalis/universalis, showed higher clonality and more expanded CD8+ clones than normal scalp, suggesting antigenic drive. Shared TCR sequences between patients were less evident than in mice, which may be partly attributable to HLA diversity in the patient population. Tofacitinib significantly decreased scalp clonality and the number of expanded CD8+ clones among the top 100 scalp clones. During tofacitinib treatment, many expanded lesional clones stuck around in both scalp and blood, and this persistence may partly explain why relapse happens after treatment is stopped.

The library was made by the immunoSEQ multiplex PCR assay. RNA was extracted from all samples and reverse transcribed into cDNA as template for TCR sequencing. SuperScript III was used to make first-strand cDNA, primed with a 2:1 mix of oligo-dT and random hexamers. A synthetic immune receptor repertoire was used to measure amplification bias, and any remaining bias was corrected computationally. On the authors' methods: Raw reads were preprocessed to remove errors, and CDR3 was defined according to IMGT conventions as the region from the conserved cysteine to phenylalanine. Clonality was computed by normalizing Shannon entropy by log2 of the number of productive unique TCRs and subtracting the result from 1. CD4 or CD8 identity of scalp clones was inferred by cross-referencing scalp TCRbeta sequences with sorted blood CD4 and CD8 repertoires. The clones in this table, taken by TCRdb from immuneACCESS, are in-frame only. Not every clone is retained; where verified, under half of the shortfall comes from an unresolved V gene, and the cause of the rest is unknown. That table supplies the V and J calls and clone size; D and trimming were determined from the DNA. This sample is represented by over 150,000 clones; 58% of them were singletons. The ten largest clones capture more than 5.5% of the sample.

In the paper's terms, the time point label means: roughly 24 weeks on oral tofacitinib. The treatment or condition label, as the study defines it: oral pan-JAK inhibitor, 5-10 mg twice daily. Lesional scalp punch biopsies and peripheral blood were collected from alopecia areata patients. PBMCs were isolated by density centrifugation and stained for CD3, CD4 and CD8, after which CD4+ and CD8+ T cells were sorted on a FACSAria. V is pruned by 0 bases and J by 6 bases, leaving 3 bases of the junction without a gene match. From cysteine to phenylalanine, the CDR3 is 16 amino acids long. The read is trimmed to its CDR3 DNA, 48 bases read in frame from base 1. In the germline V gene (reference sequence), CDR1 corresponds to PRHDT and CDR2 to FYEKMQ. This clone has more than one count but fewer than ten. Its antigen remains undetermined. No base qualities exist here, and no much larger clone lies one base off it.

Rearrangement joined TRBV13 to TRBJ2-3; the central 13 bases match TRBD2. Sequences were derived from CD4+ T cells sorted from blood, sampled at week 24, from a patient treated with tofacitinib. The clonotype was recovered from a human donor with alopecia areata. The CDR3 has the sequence CASSLGGLAGQDTQYF. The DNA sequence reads TGTGCCAGCAGCTTAGGGGGACTAGCGGGGCAGGATACGCAGTATTTT.